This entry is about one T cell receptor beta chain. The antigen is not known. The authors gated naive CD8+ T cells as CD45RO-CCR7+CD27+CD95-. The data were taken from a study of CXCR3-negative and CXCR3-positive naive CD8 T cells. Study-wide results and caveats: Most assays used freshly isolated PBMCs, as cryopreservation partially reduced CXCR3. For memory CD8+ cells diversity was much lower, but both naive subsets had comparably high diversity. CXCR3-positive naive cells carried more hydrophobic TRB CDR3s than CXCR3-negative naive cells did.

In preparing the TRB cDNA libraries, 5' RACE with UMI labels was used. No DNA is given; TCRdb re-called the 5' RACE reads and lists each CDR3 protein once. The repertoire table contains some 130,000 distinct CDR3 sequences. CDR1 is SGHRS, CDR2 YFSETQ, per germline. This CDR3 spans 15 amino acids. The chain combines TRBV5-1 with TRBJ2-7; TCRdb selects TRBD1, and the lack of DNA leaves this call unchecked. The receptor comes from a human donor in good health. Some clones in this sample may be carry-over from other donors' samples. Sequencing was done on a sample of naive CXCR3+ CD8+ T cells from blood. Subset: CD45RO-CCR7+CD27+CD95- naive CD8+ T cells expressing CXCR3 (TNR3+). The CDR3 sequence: CASSLGQGHSYEQYF. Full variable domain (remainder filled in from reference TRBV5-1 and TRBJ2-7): KAGVTQTPRYLIKTRGQQVTLSCSPISGHRSVSWYQQTPGQGLQFLFEYFSETQRNKGNFPGRFSGRQFSNSRSEMNVSTLELGDSALYLCASSLGQGHSYEQYFGPGTRLTVT.